This T cell receptor beta chain was documented in a study of shared clonotypes between healthy human individuals. Study observations and caveats: Collection of samples was limited to blood; tissue repertoires likely differ. Some naive CD4 clonotypes, roughly 4.7%, turned up in common across several donors.

Donors, healthy HIV-negative adults, lacked recent acute infections or vaccinations. The germline CDR1 and CDR2 sequences are SGHAT and FQNNGV. Trimming left V 4 bases short and J 4 bases short, with 14 bases between. The CDR3 has 15 residues. Remarks on this clone: What it binds is not known.

Deep-level settings were used for running the assay. The protocol was immunoSEQ multiplex PCR, while the TCRdb copy is restricted to in-frame clones and leaves out a portion. The sample includes 850,000 to 1,200,000 clones, 75% of them seen just once. Sequenced material: memory CD4+ T cells sorted from blood. The subset was: CD45RA-negative fraction. The source of this sequence is a man younger than 35 in good health. The chain couples TRBV11-2 to TRBJ2-1, with D perhaps TRBD1 (6 bases). CDR3 sequence (DNA): TGTGCCAGCAGCTCCGGGACACCTCAATACAATGAGCAGTTCTTC. Translation gives CASSSGTPQYNEQFF.